What follows are 11 T cell receptor beta chains derived from one specimen sequenced in a study of persistence of HIV-infected CD4 T cells (dated by TCRdb to 2018 to 2020). The treatment or condition label, as the study defines it: suppressive antiretroviral therapy. A pool of overlapping HIV-1 Gag 15-mer peptides, at roughly 1 ug per peptide per mL, was used to stimulate the cells. Responding CD4+ T cells were sorted on the basis of upregulation of both CD40 ligand and CD69. The immunoSEQ hsTCRB assay version 4 in survey mode was used to sequence TCRbeta repertoires from genomic DNA. The table was pulled from immuneACCESS by TCRdb, which kept in-frame rearrangements only. Such tables lose some clones; where checked, under half of the loss comes from unresolved V genes, and the rest has no known cause. The sample records about 30,000 clones, 70% of which are singletons. The ten largest make up 1.4% of the sample.

Antigens for these TCRs are unknown. Sequencing used CD4+ T cells sorted from PBMCs after roughly 20-hour stimulation, obtained from a patient who received antiretroviral therapy. According to the study, the label for this sample's cell subset or site signals: CD40L+CD69+ CD4 T cells responding to HIV-1 Gag peptides. These receptors were collected from an adult man with HIV who was CMV-seropositive.

This clone was picked up one time. This rearrangement joins TRBV19 to TRBJ2-7, with 12 bases that match TRBD1. V lost 5 bases and J lost 1; bases outside the gene matches: 6. The germline CDR1 and CDR2 sequences are LNHDA and SQIVND (reference sequence). The CDR3 covers 16 residues. CDR3 coding DNA: TGTGCCAGTAGTCCGAGGGACAGGGGGCCTTCCTACGAGCAGTACTTC. Encoded protein: CASSPRDRGPSYEQYF.

The V and J genes are TRBV7-8 and TRBJ2-1; no clear D. The CDR3 is 14 residues long. Trimming took 1 base from V and 8 from J, leaving 12 bases between them. From germline, CDR1 is SGHVS and CDR2 FQNEAQ. Written as DNA, the CDR3 is TGTGCCAGCAGCTTAGACGGGTCCCGGGATGAGCAGTTCTTC. Protein: CASSLDGSRDEQFF.

This clone is a singleton in its sample. The chain is built from TRBV6-5 and TRBJ1-2; TRBD1 might be the D (5 bases). Germline CDR1 MNHEY, CDR2 SVGAGI. The CDR3 runs 13 residues. V was clipped by 6 bases and J by 3 bases, with 11 bases between them. CDR3 amino acids: CASSDRQYYGYTF. The CDR3 DNA follows: TGTGCCAGCAGCGACAGACAGTACTATGGCTACACCTTC.

The chain links TRBV3-1 (or the pseudogene TRBV3-2) to TRBJ2-3, with 8 positions matching TRBD1. CDR1 LGHDT and CDR2 YNNKEL come from the germline V gene (reference sequence). V was clipped by 0 bases and J by 0 bases; unmatched bases: 2. The CDR3 sequence is 16 residues long. The CDR3 DNA sequence: TGTGCCAGCAGCCAAGATAGGACAGGGAGCACAGATACGCAGTATTTT. Translated, it gives CASSQDRTGSTDTQYF.

V gene TRBV15 combines with J gene TRBJ2-7, with D unclear. V shed 0 bases and J shed 0 bases, with 9 bases lying between them. Germline V gene data show CDR1 as LNHNV and CDR2 as YYDKDF (reference sequence). This CDR3 contains 15 residues. The CDR3 loop reads CATSRDTSGSYEQYF. The CDR3 bases are TGTGCCACCAGCAGAGATACTTCGGGCTCCTACGAGCAGTACTTC.

The CDR3 protein is CASSMRGVTGGNQPQHF. In DNA form, the CDR3 reads TGTGCCAGTAGTATGAGAGGCGTGACAGGGGGCAATCAGCCCCAGCATTTT. The chain uses TRBV19 and TRBJ1-5; 8 bases align to TRBD1. The germline V gene encodes CDR1 LNHDA and CDR2 SQIVND (reference sequence). After removal of 3 bases from V and 2 bases from J, the junction contained 9 bases not matched to a gene. The CDR3 has 17 amino acids. The entire variable domain, with the rest obtained from reference TRBV19 and TRBJ1-5, is as follows: DGGITQSPKYLFRKEGQNVTLSCEQNLNHDAMYWYRQDPGQGLRLIYYSQIVNDFQKGDIAEGYSVSREKKESFPLTVTSAQKNPTAFYLCASSMRGVTGGNQPQHFGDGTRLSIL.

This clone was detected only a few times. The CDR3 DNA reads TGTGCCAGCAGCCTGGACTTCGCAGCAGGGGAGCAGTACTTC. Protein product: CASSLDFAAGEQYF. This chain uses TRBV7-3 with TRBJ2-7, with D perhaps TRBD1 or TRBD2 (5 bases each). CDR1 is SGHTA, CDR2 FQGTGA, per germline. This CDR3 has 14 amino acids. The ends were cut back, 5 bases at V and 7 bases at J, with 18 bases in the middle.

The chain carries TRBV28 and TRBJ1-1; D is perhaps TRBD1 (6 bases). The CDR3 is 15 amino acids. The germline V gene encodes CDR1 MDHEN and CDR2 SYDVKM. The V and J ends lost 7 bases and 1 base respectively, with 16 bases between them. The CDR3 loop is CASIPSGGPNTEAFF. The CDR3 nucleotides read TGTGCCAGCATCCCTTCGGGGGGGCCGAACACTGAAGCTTTCTTT.

V usage is TRBV2 and J usage is TRBJ1-5; 8 bases are a match to TRBD1. The germline V gene encodes CDR1 SNHLY and CDR2 FYNNEI. The junction had 3 bases not matched to a gene; V was cut back by 0 bases and J by 2 bases. CDR3 size: 16 residues. The DNA of the CDR3 is TGTGCCAGCAGTGAAGCTAGGACAGGGCGCAATCAGCCCCAGCATTTT. Its protein product is CASSEARTGRNQPQHF.

There are a few counts of this clone. The chain employs TRBV7-9 and TRBJ1-6, with TRBD1 matching over 7 bases. The germline CDR1 and CDR2 sequences are SEHNR and FQNEAQ (reference sequence). Trimming removed 2 bases from V and 5 bases from J; junction bases left unmatched: 6. This CDR3 has 16 amino acids. The CDR3 region is CASSLTRQGDNSPLHF. DNA of the CDR3: TGTGCCAGCAGCTTAACGAGACAGGGTGATAATTCACCCCTCCACTTT.

CDR3 region: CASSSGTSSNEQYF. DNA of the CDR3: TGTGCCAGCAGCTCAGGGACTAGTAGCAACGAGCAGTACTTC. The V gene is TRBV5-6, the J gene TRBJ2-7; 8 bases align to TRBD2. CDR3 length: 14 amino acids. With V trimmed by 3 bases and J by 5 bases, 7 bases remained unmatched. Germline loops: CDR1 SGHDT, CDR2 YYEEEE.